This TCR beta chain was profiled in a study of blood T cell repertoires in COVID-19. On the study more broadly: T cells, B-cell-depleted T cells, or PBMCs provided the cDNA or gDNA that served as material.

V was trimmed by 3 bases and J by 0 bases, leaving 8 bases between them. The CDR3 is made up of 14 amino acids. CDR1 MDHEN and CDR2 SYDVKM come from the germline V gene. In the authors' workflow: Estimated nucleated cell counts came from reference gene primer amplification. The repertoire was sequenced with immunoSEQ multiplex PCR; TCRdb's copy has only in-frame clones and lacks some. Clonal size and the V and J genes are those of that table, whereas D and trimming came from the DNA. There are fewer than 450,000 clones in the sample; approximately 91% occur only once, and over 2% lies in the top ten. Clinical history reported by participants formed the basis on which cohorts were assigned.

This clonotype originated in a woman aged 40-49 years with acute COVID-19. The sequenced sample consisted of PBMCs or T cells enriched from blood (not recorded which). V usage is TRBV28 and J usage is TRBJ1-1; D is perhaps TRBD1 (6 bases). The CDR3 coding sequence is TGTGCCAGCAGTTTGACAGGAATGAACACTGAAGCTTTCTTT. It codes for CASSLTGMNTEAFF.